These T cell receptor beta chains were read from a single sample in a study of T-cell reconstitution after alpha-beta-depleted transplantation in children. MiXCR was run by TCRdb on the PCR reads, yielding one entry per CDR3 protein. This sample carries about 540,000 distinct CDR3 sequences, 15% to 20% of them seen once, and the ten largest clones take approximately 3%. The sequences come from PBMCs from the stem cell graft donor, collected from the stem cell graft. These TCRs come from a human donor who donated a stem cell graft to a child with acute lymphoblastic leukemia. CDR3s include the opening cysteine and the closing phenylalanine or tryptophan. The order of the fields is D gene, V gene, J gene, clone size, CDR3 DNA, CDR3 protein. The D gene is left open where the match is weak. Clone size is stated in some rows and not others, as once, few, many or a class when expanded.

>TRBD1|TRBV20-1|TRBJ1-5|.
TGCAGTGCTAGAGGGACAGGGGCATTTGGCAATCAGCCCCAGCATTTT
CSARGTGAFGNQPQHF
>.|TRBV5-5|TRBJ2-3|.
TGTGCCAGCAGCTTCCACGGGACCGGGAACTTAGATACGCAGTATTTT
CASSFHGTGNLDTQYF
>TRBD1|TRBV7-4|TRBJ2-7|few
TGTGCCAGCAGCTATGGGACAGCACAAAAGATCTCCTACGAGCAGTACTTC
CASSYGTAQKISYEQYF
>TRBD1|TRBV12-5|TRBJ1-1|few
TGTGCTAGTGGGTTCCGGGACAGTGAAGCTTTCTTT
CASGFRDSEAFF
>.|TRBV27|TRBJ1-2|.
TGTGCCAGCAGTTCCTTGAGTGGGGCGAGTGGCTACACCTTC
CASSSLSGASGYTF
>.|TRBV10-2|TRBJ1-2|.
TGCGCCAGCAGTGAGGCCAGGTTATCCTATGGCTACACCTTC
CASSEARLSYGYTF
>TRBD2|TRBV27|TRBJ2-7|many
TGTGCCAGCAGGCGGTTAGCGGGAGGGCACGAGCAGTACTTC
CASRRLAGGHEQYF
>TRBD1|TRBV9|TRBJ2-7|many
TGTGCCAGCAGCGCAGGGGGTTTATCCTACGAGCAGTACTTC
CASSAGGLSYEQYF
>.|TRBV5-1|TRBJ2-7|few
TGCGCCAGCAACCAGGGGAATTCATACGAGCAGTACTTC
CASNQGNSYEQYF
>TRBD1|TRBV6-2/TRBV6-3|TRBJ1-3|.
TGTGCCAGCAGTTTCTCCCGGGACAGTTCGACGGGAAACACCATATATTTT
CASSFSRDSSTGNTIYF
>.|TRBV7-9|TRBJ2-7|few
TGTGCCAGCAGCTTAGACGACTTACCCTACGAGCAGTACTTC
CASSLDDLPYEQYF
>TRBD2|TRBV20-1|TRBJ2-1|few
TGCAGTGCTGGCCCGGGACTACGTTTGGATGAGCAGTTCTTC
CSAGPGLRLDEQFF
>TRBD1|TRBV5-1|TRBJ1-1|.
TGCGCCAGCAGGTACGAGGACAGGGGAAACACTGAAGCTTTCTTT
CASRYEDRGNTEAFF
>.|TRBV6-5|TRBJ1-5|.
TGTGCCAGCAGTTACTCTGGCAGAAGCAATCAGCCCCAGCATTTT
CASSYSGRSNQPQHF
>TRBD2|TRBV29-1|TRBJ2-7|.
TGCAGCGTTGGGGGACTAGCCCCCTACGAGCAGTACTTC
CSVGGLAPYEQYF
>.|TRBV5-1|TRBJ2-7|many
TGCGCCAGCAGCTTGGACCTCGGCGAGCAGTACTTC
CASSLDLGEQYF
>.|TRBV6-5|TRBJ1-2|few
TGTGCCAGCTCTATAGAACCTTACAACTATGGCTACACCTTC
CASSIEPYNYGYTF
>.|TRBV20-1|TRBJ2-2|.
TGCAGTGCTAGAACGGGGAACACCGGGGAGCTGTTTTTT
CSARTGNTGELFF
>TRBD1|TRBV29-1|TRBJ2-4|few
TGCAGCGTACGCCCCGGGACAGGGGAGCGAAACATTCAGTACTTC
CSVRPGTGERNIQYF
>.|TRBV27|TRBJ2-1|.
TGTGCCAGCAGGCCCCCACACGTGCAGGGCCAAAATTACAATGAGCAGTTCTTC
CASRPPHVQGQNYNEQFF
>.|TRBV19|TRBJ1-1|.
TGTGCCAGTAGAACCCTGGGGACTGAAGCTTTCTTT
CASRTLGTEAFF
>.|TRBV12-3/TRBV12-4|TRBJ2-1|.
TGTGCCAGCAGTTCTCTCAACAATGAGCAGTTCTTC
CASSSLNNEQFF
>.|TRBV5-5|TRBJ2-7|few
TGTGCCAGCAGCTCGGCAGCCTACGAGCAGTACTTC
CASSSAAYEQYF
>.|TRBV6-4|TRBJ1-1|few
TGTGCCAGCAGTGACTCGGGAAACACTGAAGCTTTCTTT
CASSDSGNTEAFF
>TRBD1|TRBV5-1|TRBJ2-3|few
TGCGCCAGCAGCCCGGACAGGTTATCAGATACGCAGTATTTT
CASSPDRLSDTQYF
>.|TRBV10-1|TRBJ2-7|few
TGCGCCAGCAGCCACGGACAGTTTGTCTACGAGCAGTACTTC
CASSHGQFVYEQYF
>TRBD1|TRBV7-9|TRBJ1-1|few
TGTGCCAGCAGCCATCAACAGGGGCTAATGAACACTGAAGCTTTCTTT
CASSHQQGLMNTEAFF
>.|TRBV10-3|TRBJ2-2|.
TGTGCCATCAGTGGACGTAGCGCCCAGGGGGAGCTGTTTTTT
CAISGRSAQGELFF
>TRBD2|TRBV4-2|TRBJ2-1|.
TGTGCCAGCAGCCAAGATCCGACTAGCGGGTGGGTGTACAATGAGCAGTTCTTC
CASSQDPTSGWVYNEQFF
>.|TRBV10-3|TRBJ2-1|.
TGTGCCATCAGTGGGGGAGAGGGGACTCTGGGGATCAATGAGCAGTTCTTC
CAISGGEGTLGINEQFF
>.|TRBV9|TRBJ1-3|few
TGTGCCAGCAGCGCCTCTGGGGAAGGAAACACCATATATTTT
CASSASGEGNTIYF
>.|TRBV6-4|TRBJ2-1|few
TGTGCCAGCAGCCAGCGGGCAACGGGTGAGCAGTTCTTC
CASSQRATGEQFF
>.|TRBV20-1|TRBJ2-7|few
TGCAGTGCTAGAGAAAACCGGGACTCAGACTACGAGCAGTACTTC
CSARENRDSDYEQYF
>.|TRBV29-1|TRBJ1-2|many
TGCAGCGTTGAAGAGAACTATGGCTACACCTTC
CSVEENYGYTF
>TRBD1|TRBV24-1|TRBJ2-2|.
TGTGCCACCAGTGCAGGACAGGGGGCCTACACCGGGGAGCTGTTTTTT
CATSAGQGAYTGELFF
>.|TRBV29-1|TRBJ2-1|.
TGCAGCGTTGTACAGGGAAATCTCTTGGAGCAGTTCTTC
CSVVQGNLLEQFF
>.|TRBV27|TRBJ1-1|few
TGTGCCAGCAGTCCCCTTGGGGCCGAGGACACTGAAGCTTTCTTT
CASSPLGAEDTEAFF
>TRBD2|TRBV5-1|TRBJ2-3|few
TGCGCCAGCAGCGGAGGGACTAGCGGGCCCCCAGATACGCAGTATTTT
CASSGGTSGPPDTQYF
>.|TRBV12-3/TRBV12-4|TRBJ2-7|.
TGTGCCAGCAGTTTCCGGGCGAAGGGAGCCTACGAGCAGTACTTC
CASSFRAKGAYEQYF
>.|TRBV11-2|TRBJ2-5|few
TGTGCCACCTCGGGACTCTTGGAGACCCAGTACTTC
CATSGLLETQYF
>.|TRBV4-2|TRBJ2-5|.
TGTGCCAGCAGCCCCGCGGTTTTTCAAGAGACCCAGTACTTC
CASSPAVFQETQYF
>.|TRBV18|TRBJ2-2|.
TGTGCCAGCTCACCAGCACAGCCTAACACCGGGGAGCTGTTTTTT
CASSPAQPNTGELFF
>.|TRBV5-1|TRBJ2-7|.
TGCGCCAGCAGCACGCGCGGTGGGGCGGGGACGTCCTACGAGCAGTACTTC
CASSTRGGAGTSYEQYF
>.|TRBV5-1|TRBJ2-4|few
TGCGCCAGCAGCTTGGCCTGGGGACGTAACATTCAGTACTTC
CASSLAWGRNIQYF
>.|TRBV6-5|TRBJ2-7|.
TGTGCCAGCAGTTACTCGAAAAGGGGTCCCTACGAGCAGTACTTC
CASSYSKRGPYEQYF
>.|TRBV29-1|TRBJ2-6|.
TGCAGCGTTGAAAGCGGTTCTGGGGCCAACGTCCTGACTTTC
CSVESGSGANVLTF
>TRBD1|TRBV3-1|TRBJ2-5|few
TGTGCCAGCAGTTTGGTGGGACAGGGTTGGGGGGTCCAAGAGACCCAGTACTTC
CASSLVGQGWGVQETQYF
>.|TRBV2|TRBJ2-5|.
TGTGCCAGCAGTGAAGGACACCAAGAGACCCAGTACTTC
CASSEGHQETQYF